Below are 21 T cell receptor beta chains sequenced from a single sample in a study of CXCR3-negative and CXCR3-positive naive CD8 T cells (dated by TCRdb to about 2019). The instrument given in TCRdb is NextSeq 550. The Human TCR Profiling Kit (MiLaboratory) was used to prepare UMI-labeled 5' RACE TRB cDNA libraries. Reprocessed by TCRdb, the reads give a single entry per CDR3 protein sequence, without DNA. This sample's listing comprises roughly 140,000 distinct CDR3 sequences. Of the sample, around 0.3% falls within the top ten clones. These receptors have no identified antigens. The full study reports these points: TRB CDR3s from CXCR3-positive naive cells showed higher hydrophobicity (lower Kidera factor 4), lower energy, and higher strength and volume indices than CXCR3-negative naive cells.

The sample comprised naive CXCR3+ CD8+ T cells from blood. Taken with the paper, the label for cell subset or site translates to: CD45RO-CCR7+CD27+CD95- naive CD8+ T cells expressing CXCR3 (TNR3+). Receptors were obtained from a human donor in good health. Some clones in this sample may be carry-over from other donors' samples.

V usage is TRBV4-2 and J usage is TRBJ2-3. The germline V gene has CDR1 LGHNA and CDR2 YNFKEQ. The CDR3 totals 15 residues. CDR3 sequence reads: CASSQDSPLTDTQYF.

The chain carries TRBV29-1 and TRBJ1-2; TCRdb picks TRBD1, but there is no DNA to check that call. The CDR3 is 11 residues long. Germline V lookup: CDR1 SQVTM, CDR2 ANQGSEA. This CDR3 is CSGQGPGGYTF.

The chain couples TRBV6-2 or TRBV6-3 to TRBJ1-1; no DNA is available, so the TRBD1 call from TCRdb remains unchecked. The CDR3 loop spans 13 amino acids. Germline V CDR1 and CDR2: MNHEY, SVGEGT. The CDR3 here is CAGSNTGGTEDFF.

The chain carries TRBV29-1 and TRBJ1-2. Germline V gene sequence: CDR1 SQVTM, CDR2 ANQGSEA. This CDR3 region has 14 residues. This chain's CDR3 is CSVVPGWDNYGYTF. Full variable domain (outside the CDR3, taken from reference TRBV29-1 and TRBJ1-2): SAVISQKPSRDICQRGTSLTIQCQVDSQVTMMFWYRQQPGQSLTLIATANQGSEATYESGFVIDKFPISRPNLTFSTLTVSNMSPEDSSIYLCSVVPGWDNYGYTFGSGTRLTVV.

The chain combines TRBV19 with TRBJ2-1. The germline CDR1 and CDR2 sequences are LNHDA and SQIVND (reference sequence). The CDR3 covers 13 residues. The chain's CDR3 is CASSIRLDNEQFF.

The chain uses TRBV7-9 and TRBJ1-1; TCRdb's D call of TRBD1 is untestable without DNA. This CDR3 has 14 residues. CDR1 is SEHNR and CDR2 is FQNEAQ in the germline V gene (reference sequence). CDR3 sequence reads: CASSLLTGWTEAFF.

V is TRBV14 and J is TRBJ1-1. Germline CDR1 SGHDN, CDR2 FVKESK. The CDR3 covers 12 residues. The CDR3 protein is CASRARSTEAFF. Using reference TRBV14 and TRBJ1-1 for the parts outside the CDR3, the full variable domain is EAGVTQFPSHSVIEKGQTVTLRCDPISGHDNLYWYRRVMGKEIKFLLHFVKESKQDESGMPNNRFLAERTGGTYSTLKVQPAELEDSGVYFCASRARSTEAFFGQGTRLTVV.

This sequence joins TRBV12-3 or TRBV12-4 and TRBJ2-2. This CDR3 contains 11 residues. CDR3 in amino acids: CASSFLGELFF.

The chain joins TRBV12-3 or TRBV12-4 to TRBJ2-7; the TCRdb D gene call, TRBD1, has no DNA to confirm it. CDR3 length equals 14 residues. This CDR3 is CASSLAAGAYEQYF.

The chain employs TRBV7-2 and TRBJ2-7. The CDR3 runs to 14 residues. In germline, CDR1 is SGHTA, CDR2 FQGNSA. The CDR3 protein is CASSLSEASYEQYF.

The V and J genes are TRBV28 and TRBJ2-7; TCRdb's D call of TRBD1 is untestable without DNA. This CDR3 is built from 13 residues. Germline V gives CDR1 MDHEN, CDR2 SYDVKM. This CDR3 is CASTVQGRYEQYF.

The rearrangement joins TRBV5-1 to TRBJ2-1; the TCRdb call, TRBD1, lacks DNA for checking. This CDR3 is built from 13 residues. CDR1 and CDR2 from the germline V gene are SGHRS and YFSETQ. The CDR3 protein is CASSFDRYNEQFF. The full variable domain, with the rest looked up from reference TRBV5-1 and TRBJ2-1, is KAGVTQTPRYLIKTRGQQVTLSCSPISGHRSVSWYQQTPGQGLQFLFEYFSETQRNKGNFPGRFSGRQFSNSRSEMNVSTLELGDSALYLCASSFDRYNEQFFGPGTRLTVL.

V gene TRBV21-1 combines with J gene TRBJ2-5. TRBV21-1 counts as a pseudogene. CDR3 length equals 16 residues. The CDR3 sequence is CASSKEQTAGKETQYF.

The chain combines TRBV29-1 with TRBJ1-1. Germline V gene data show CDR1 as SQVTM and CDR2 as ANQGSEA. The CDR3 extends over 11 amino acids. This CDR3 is CSVEANTEAFF.

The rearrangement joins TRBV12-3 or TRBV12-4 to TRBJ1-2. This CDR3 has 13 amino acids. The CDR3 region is CASNPGTLNGYTF.

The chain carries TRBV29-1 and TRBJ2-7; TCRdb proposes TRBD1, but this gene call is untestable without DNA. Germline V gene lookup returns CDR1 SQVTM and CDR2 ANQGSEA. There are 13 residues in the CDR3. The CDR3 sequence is CSVLEDSLYEQYF.

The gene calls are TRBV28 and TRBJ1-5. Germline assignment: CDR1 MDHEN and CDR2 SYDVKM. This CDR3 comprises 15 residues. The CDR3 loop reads CASSFSGNSNQPQHF.

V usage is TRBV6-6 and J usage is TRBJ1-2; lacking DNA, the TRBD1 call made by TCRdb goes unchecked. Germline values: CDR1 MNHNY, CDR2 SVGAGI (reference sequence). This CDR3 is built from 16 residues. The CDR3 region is CASSSDPDRGFNGYTF.

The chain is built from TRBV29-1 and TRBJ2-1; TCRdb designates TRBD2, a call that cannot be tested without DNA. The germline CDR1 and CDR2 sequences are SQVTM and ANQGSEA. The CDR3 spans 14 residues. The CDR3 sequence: CSVVGTSGNSEQFF.

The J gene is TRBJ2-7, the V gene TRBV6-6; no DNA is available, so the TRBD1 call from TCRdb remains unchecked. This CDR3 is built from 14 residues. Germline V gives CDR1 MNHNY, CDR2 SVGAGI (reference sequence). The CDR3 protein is CASRPRGFYDEQYF.

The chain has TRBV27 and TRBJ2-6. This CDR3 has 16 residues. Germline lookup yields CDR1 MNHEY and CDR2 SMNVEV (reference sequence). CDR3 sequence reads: CASCDPFDSGANVLTF.